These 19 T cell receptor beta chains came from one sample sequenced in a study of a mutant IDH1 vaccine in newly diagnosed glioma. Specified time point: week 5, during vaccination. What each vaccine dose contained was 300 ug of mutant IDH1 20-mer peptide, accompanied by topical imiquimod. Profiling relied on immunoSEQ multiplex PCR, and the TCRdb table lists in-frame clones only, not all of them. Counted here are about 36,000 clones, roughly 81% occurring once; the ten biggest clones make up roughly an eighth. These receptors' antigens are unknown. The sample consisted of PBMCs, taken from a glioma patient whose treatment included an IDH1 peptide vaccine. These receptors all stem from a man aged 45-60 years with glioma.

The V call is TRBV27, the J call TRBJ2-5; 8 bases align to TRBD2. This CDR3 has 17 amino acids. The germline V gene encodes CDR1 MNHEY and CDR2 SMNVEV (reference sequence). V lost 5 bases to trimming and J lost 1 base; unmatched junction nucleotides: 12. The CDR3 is CASSHSGGLGSQETQYF. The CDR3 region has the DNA TGTGCCAGCAGTCACAGTGGGGGACTAGGAAGCCAAGAGACCCAGTACTTC.

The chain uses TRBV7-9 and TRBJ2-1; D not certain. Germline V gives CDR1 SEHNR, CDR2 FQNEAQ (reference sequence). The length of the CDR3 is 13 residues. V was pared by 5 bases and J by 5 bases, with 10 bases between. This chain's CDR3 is CASSPRANNEQFF. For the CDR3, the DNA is TGTGCCAGCAGCCCCCGGGCAAACAATGAGCAGTTCTTC.

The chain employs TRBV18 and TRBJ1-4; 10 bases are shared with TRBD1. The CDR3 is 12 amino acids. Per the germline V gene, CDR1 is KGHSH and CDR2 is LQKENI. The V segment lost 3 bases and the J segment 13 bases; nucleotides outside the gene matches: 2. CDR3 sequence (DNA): TGTGCCAGCTCACCCCGGGACAGGGGACTGTTTTTT. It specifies CASSPRDRGLFF. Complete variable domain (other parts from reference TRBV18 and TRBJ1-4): NAGVMQNPRHLVRRRGQEARLRCSPMKGHSHVYWYRQLPEEGLKFMVYLQKENIIDESGMPKERFSAEFPKEGPSILRIQQVVRGDSAAYFCASSPRDRGLFFGSGTQLSVL.

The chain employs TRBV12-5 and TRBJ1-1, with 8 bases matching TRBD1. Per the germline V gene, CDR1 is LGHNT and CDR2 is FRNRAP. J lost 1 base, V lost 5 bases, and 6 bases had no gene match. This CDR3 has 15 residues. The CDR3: CASGPLTGENTEAFF. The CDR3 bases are TGTGCTAGTGGTCCGCTGACAGGGGAGAACACTGAAGCTTTCTTT.

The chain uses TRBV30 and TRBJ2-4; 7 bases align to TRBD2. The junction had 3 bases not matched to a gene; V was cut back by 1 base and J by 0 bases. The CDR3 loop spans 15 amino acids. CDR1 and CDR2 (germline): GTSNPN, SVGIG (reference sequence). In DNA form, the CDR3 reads TGTGCCTGGAGTGGTCAGCGGGGAGCCAAAAACATTCAGTACTTC. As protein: CAWSGQRGAKNIQYF. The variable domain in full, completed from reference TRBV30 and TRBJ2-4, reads SQTIHQWPATLVQPVGSPLSLECTVEGTSNPNLYWYRQAAGRGLQLLFYSVGIGQISSEVPQNLSASRPQDRQFILSSKKLLLSDSGFYLCAWSGQRGAKNIQYFGAGTRLSVL.

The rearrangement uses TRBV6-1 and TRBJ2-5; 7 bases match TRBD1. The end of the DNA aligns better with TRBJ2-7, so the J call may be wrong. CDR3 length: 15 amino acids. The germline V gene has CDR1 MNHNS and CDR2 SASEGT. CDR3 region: CASSEAMQGAYEQYF. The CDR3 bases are TGTGCCAGCAGTGAAGCGATGCAGGGGGCCTACGAGCAGTACTTC.

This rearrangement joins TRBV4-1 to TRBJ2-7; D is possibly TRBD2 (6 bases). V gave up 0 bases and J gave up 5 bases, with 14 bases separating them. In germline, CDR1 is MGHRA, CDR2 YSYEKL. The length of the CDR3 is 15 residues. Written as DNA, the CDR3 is TGCGCCAGCAGCCAAGAATGGAGGGATTGGAACGAGCAGTACTTC. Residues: CASSQEWRDWNEQYF.

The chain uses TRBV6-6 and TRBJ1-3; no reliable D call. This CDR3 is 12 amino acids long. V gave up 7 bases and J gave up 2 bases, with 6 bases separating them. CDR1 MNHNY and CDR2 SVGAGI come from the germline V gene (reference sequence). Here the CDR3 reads CASTDAGNTIYF. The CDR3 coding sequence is TGTGCCAGCACCGATGCTGGAAACACCATATATTTT.

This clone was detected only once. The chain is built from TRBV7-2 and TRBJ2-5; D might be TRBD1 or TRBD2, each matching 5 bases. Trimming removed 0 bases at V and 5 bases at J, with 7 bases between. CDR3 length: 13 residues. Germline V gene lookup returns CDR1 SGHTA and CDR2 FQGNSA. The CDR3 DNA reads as TGTGCCAGCAGCTTAGCGGGGACGGAGACCCAGTACTTC. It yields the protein CASSLAGTETQYF.

The CDR3: CASSLGGPFNEQFF. In nucleotides, the CDR3 is TGCGCCAGCAGCTTAGGCGGGCCGTTCAATGAGCAGTTCTTC. The chain uses TRBV5-1 and TRBJ2-1, with a tentative D call TRBD2 (5 bases). Germline V CDR1 and CDR2: SGHRS, YFSETQ. V was cut by 2 bases and J by 6 bases, with 12 bases left in between. The CDR3 extends over 14 amino acids.

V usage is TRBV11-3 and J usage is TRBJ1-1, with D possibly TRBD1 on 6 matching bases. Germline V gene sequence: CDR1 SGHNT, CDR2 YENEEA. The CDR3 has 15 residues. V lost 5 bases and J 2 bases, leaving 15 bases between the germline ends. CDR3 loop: CASSPQGTLNTEAFF. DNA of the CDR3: TGTGCCAGCAGCCCACAGGGAACCCTAAACACTGAAGCTTTCTTT. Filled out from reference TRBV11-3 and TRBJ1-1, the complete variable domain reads EAGVVQSPRYKIIEKKQPVAFWCNPISGHNTLYWYLQNLGQGPELLIRYENEEAVDDSQLPKDRFSAERLKGVDSTLKIQPAELGDSAVYLCASSPQGTLNTEAFFGQGTRLTVV.

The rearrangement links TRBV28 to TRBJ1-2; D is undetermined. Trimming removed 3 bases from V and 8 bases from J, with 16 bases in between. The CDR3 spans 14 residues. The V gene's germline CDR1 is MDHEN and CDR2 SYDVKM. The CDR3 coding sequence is TGTGCCAGCAGTTTGGGTAGGTTTGTTGGCGGCTACACCTTC. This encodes CASSLGRFVGGYTF.

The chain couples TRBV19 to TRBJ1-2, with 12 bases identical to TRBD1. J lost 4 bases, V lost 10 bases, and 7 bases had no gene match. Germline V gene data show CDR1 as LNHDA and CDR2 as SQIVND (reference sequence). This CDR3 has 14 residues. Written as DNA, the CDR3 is TGTGCCACGCGTCCGGGACAGGGGGCCTATGGCTACACCTTC. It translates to CATRPGQGAYGYTF. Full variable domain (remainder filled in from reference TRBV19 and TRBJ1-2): DGGITQSPKYLFRKEGQNVTLSCEQNLNHDAMYWYRQDPGQGLRLIYYSQIVNDFQKGDIAEGYSVSREKKESFPLTVTSAQKNPTAFYLCATRPGQGAYGYTFGSGTRLTVV.

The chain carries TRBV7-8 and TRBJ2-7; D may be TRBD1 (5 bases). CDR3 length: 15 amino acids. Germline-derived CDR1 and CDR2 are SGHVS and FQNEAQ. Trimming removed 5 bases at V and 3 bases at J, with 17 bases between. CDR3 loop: CASSQRGLSHYEQYF. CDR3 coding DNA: TGTGCCAGCAGCCAAAGGGGTCTCAGCCACTACGAGCAGTACTTC.

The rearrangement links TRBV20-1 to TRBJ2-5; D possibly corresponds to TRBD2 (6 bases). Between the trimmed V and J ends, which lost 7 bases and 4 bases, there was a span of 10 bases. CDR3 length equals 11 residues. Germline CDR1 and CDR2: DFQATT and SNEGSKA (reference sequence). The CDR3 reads CSGRVIETQYF. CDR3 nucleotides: TGCAGTGGGAGGGTCATAGAGACCCAGTACTTC.

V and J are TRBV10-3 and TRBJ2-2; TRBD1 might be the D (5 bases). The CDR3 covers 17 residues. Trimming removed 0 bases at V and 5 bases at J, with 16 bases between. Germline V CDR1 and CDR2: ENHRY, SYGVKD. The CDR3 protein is CAISESGREGVTGELFF. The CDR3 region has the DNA TGTGCCATCAGTGAGTCGGGAAGGGAAGGGGTGACCGGGGAGCTGTTTTTT.

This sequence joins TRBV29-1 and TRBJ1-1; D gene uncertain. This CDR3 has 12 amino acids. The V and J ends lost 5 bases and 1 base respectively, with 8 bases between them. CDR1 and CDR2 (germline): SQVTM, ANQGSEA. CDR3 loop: CSVWEQNTEAFF. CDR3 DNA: TGCAGCGTTTGGGAGCAGAACACTGAAGCTTTCTTT.

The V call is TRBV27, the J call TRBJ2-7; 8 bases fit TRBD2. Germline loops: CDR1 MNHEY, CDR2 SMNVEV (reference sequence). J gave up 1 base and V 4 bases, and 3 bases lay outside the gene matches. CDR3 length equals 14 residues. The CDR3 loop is CASSSGLASYEQYF. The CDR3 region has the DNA TGTGCCAGCAGTTCAGGACTAGCTTCCTACGAGCAGTACTTC.

The CDR3 loop is CASSEGRRAYEQYF. CDR3 in DNA: TGTGCCAGTAGTGAAGGCAGACGGGCCTACGAGCAGTACTTC. The chain uses TRBV19 and TRBJ2-7; D not certain. CDR1 LNHDA and CDR2 SQIVND come from the germline V gene (reference sequence). The CDR3 runs 14 residues. Deletions cut 5 bases from V and 2 bases from J, with 13 bases between.